This T cell receptor (beta chain) derives from a study of STAT5B mutations in CD4+ large granular lymphocyte leukemia. Study findings and constraints: 8/27 top patient clones versus 2/35 control clones were TRBV06-family.

This CDR3 spans 15 amino acids. The V gene lost 3 bases and the J gene lost 8 bases, with 16 bases spanning the gap. In germline, CDR1 is WSHSY, CDR2 SAAADI. Measured with immunoSEQ multiplex PCR; TCRdb has only the in-frame clones, and not every one. The sample includes around 34,000 clones, just under 85% of them seen just once. As concerns this clone: Its target is not known.

The sequence came from a human donor in good health. V is TRBV10-2 and J is TRBJ1-4; D possibly corresponds to TRBD1 (5 bases). Sequencing used CD4+ T cells from blood buffy coats. DNA of the CDR3: TGCGCCAGCAGTGACCATCAGGGTATAGGGGAAAAACTGTTTTTT. This encodes CASSDHQGIGEKLFF.